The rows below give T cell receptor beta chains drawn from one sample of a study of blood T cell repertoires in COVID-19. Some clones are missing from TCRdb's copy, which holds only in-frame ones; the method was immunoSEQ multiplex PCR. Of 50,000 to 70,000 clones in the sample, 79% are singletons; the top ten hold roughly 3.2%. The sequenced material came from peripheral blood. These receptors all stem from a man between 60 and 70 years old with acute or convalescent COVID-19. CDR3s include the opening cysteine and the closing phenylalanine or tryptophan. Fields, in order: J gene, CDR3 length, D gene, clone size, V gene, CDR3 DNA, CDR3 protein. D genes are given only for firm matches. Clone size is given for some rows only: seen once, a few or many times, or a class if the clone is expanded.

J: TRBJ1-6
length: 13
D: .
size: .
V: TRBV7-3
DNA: TGTGCCAGCAGCTTATTTGCGGAATCACCCCTCCACTTT
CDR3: CASSLFAESPLHF

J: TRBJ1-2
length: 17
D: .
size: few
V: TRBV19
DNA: TGTGCCAGTAGTATTCTATATCGGTCAGGGTCCAACTATGGCTACACCTTC
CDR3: CASSILYRSGSNYGYTF

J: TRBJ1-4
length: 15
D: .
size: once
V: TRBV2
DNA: TGTGCCAGCAGTAACGGACAAGGCCATAATGAAAAACTGTTTTTT
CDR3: CASSNGQGHNEKLFF

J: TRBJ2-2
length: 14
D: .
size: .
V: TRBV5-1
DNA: TGCGCCAGCAGCCTTGACTCGAACACCGGGGAGCTGTTTTTT
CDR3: CASSLDSNTGELFF

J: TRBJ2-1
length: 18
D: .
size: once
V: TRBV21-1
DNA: TGTGCCAGCAGCAAACGTTCGTTTTGGACAGAAATAGACAATGAGCAGTTCTTC
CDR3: CASSKRSFWTEIDNEQFF

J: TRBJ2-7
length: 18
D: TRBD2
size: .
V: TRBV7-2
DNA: TGTGCCAGCAGCTTAATGAGGTCTAGCGGGGGGTCCTCCTACGAGCAGTACTTC
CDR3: CASSLMRSSGGSSYEQYF

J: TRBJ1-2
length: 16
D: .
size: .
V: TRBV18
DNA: TGTGCCAGCTCACCTACGACAACCTCACTTAGCTATGGCTACACCTTC
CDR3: CASSPTTTSLSYGYTF

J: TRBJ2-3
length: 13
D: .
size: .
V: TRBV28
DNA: TGTGCCAGCAGCATTAGCGTGGGTGTTACGCAGTATTTT
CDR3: CASSISVGVTQYF

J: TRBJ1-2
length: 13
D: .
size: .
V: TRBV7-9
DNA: TGTGCCAGCAGCATGTATACTAACTATGGCTACACCTTC
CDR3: CASSMYTNYGYTF

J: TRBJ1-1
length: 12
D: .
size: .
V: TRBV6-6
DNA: TGTGCCAGCAGTTACTTGGACAGTAGGGCTTTCTTT
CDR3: CASSYLDSRAFF

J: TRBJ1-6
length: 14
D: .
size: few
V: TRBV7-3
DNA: TGTGCCAGCAGCTTGGCGGGCGTGGGATCACCCCTCCACTTT
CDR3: CASSLAGVGSPLHF

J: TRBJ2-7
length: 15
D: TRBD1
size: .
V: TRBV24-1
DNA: TGTGCCACCAGTGAGCCGGGACAGGGGGCCCACGAGCAGTACTTC
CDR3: CATSEPGQGAHEQYF

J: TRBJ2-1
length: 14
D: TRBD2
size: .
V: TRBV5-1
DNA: TGCGCCAGCAGCTTAGCGGGAGCTTACAATGAGCAGTTCTTC
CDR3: CASSLAGAYNEQFF

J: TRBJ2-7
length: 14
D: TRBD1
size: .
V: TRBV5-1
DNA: TGCGCCAGCAGCACTGGACAGGGGGCTAGGGAGCAGTACTTC
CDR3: CASSTGQGAREQYF

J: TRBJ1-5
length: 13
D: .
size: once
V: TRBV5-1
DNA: TGCGCCAGCAGCCCGGAGGGCAATCAGCCCCAGCATTTT
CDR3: CASSPEGNQPQHF

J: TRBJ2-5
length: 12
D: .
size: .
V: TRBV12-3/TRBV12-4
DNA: TGTGCCAGCAGCCCTCGGGTGGAGACCCAGTACTTC
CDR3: CASSPRVETQYF

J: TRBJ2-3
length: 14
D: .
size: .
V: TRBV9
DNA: TGTGCCAGCAGCGTAAGTAGCCTAACAGATACGCAGTATTTT
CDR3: CASSVSSLTDTQYF

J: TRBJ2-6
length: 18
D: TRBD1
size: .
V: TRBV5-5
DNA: TGTGCCAGCAGCTTGGCACCGGGGGACAGGGCTGGGGCCAACGTCCTGACTTTC
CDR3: CASSLAPGDRAGANVLTF

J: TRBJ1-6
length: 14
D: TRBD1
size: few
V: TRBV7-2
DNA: TGTGCCAGCAGCGGAGGACAGGGTAATTCACCCCTCCACTTT
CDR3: CASSGGQGNSPLHF

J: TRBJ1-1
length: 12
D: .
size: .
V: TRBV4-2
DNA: TGTGCCAGCAGCCAAGATAGGAGTGTGGGTTTCTTT
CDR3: CASSQDRSVGFF

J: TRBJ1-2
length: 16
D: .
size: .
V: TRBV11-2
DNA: TGTGCCAGCAGCATACTATGGGGCGATAGGAACTATGGCTACACCTTC
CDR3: CASSILWGDRNYGYTF

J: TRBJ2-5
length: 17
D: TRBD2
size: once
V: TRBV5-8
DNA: TGTGCCAGCAGCTCCGGACTAGCGGGGCACAAAGGCGAGACCCAGTACTTC
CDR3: CASSSGLAGHKGETQYF

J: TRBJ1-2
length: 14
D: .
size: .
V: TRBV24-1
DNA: TGTGCCACCAGTGATCCGCGGGGCAGTGGGGGCTACACCTTC
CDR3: CATSDPRGSGGYTF

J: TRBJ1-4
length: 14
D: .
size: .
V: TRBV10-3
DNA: TGTGCCATCGGGATGGACGGGATTAATGAAAAACTGTTTTTT
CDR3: CAIGMDGINEKLFF

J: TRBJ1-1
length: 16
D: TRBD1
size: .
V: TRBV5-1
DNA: TGCGCCAGCAGCCTCGGACAGGGGGCCAGGGTTTCTGAAGCTTTCTTT
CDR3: CASSLGQGARVSEAFF

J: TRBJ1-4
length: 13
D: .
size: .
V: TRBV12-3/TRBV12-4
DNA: TGTGCCAGCAGCCCCTACAGTGGTGAAAAACTGTTTTTT
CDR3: CASSPYSGEKLFF

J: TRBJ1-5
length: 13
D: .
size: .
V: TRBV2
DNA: TGTGCCAGCAGCACAGAAGACAATCAGCCCCAGCATTTT
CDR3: CASSTEDNQPQHF

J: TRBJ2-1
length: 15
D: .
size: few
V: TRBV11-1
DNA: TGTGCCAGCAGCTTAGCCGGGACTCCCTACAATGAGCAGTTCTTC
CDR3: CASSLAGTPYNEQFF

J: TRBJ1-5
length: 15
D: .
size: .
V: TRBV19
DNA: TGTGCCAGTAGTCCATCGGGGAGTAGCAATCAGCCCCAGCATTTT
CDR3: CASSPSGSSNQPQHF

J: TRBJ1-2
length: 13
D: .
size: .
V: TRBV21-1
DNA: TGTGCCGGGACAGCAGGAGCTAACTATGGCTACACCTTC
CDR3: CAGTAGANYGYTF

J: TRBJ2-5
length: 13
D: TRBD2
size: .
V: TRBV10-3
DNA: TGTGCCATCACTAGCGGGGTTGGGGAGACCCAGTACTTC
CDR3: CAITSGVGETQYF

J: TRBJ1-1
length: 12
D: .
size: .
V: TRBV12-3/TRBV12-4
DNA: TGTGCCAGCAGTTTATCGGGGTTCGGAGCTTTCTTT
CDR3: CASSLSGFGAFF

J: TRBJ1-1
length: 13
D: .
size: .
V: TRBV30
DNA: TGTGCCTGGCAGGCGGAGGGTGGCACTGAAGCTTTCTTT
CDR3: CAWQAEGGTEAFF

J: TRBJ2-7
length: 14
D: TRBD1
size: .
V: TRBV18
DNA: TGTGCCAGCTCACGGGACAGGCCCGTCTACGAGCAGTACTTC
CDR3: CASSRDRPVYEQYF

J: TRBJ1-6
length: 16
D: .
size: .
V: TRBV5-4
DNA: TGTGCCAGCAGCTCGGGGGGGGAAGGAGATAATTCACCCCTCCACTTT
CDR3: CASSSGGEGDNSPLHF

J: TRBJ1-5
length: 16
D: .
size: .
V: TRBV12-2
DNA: TGTGCAAGTCGCTTAGAATTTAAAGGGGCCAATCAGCCCCAGCATTTT
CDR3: CASRLEFKGANQPQHF

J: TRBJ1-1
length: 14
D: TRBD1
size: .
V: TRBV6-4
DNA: TGTGCCAGCAGCGCCCAAACCGGGACAGGTGAAGCTTTCTTT
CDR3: CASSAQTGTGEAFF

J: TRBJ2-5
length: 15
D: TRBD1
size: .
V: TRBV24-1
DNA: TGTGCCACCAGTGATTTGTGGGACAGCCAAGAGACCCAGTACTTC
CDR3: CATSDLWDSQETQYF

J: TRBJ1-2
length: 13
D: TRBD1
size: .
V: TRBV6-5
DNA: TGTGCCAGCAGTTCATTACAGGGGAATGGCTACACCTTC
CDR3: CASSSLQGNGYTF

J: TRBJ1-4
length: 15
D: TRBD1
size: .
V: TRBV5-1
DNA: TGCGCCAGCAGCTTGGAAGGGACAGGGGAGGAAAAACTGTTTTTT
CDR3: CASSLEGTGEEKLFF

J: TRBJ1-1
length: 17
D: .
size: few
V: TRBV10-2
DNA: TGCGCCAGCAGTGCCGCGACAGGTTGGCTGATGAACACTGAAGCTTTCTTT
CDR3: CASSAATGWLMNTEAFF

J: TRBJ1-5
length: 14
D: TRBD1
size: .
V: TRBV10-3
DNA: TGTGCCATCAGCCGTTCAGGGGGCGGACAGCCCCAGCATTTT
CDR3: CAISRSGGGQPQHF

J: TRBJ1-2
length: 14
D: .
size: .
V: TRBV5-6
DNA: TGTGCCAGCAGCACGAGCGCAGTCTACTATGGCTACACCTTC
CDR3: CASSTSAVYYGYTF

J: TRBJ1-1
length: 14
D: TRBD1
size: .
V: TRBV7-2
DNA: TGTGCCAGCAGCCCCGCCAGGGGGCGGGGTGAAGCTTTCTTT
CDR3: CASSPARGRGEAFF

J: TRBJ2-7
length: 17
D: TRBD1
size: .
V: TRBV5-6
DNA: TGTGCCAGCAGCACCCTCGGGACAGGCCGGGGTGGGTACGAGCAGTACTTC
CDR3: CASSTLGTGRGGYEQYF

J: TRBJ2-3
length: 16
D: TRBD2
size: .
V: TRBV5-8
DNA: TGTGCCAGCAGCGTCGGGACTAGCGGGGGGGCCGGTACGCAGTATTTT
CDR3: CASSVGTSGGAGTQYF

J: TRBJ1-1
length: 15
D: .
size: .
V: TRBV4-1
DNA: TGCGCCAGCAGCCAAGAGGCGGGGACGAACACTGAAGCTTTCTTT
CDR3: CASSQEAGTNTEAFF

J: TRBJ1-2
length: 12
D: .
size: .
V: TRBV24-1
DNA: TGTGCCACCAGTGATAGCGGAACTGGCTACACCTTC
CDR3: CATSDSGTGYTF

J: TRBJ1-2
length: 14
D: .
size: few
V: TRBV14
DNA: TGTGCCAGCAGCGTCGGGGGGAATGCCTATGGCTACACCTTC
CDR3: CASSVGGNAYGYTF

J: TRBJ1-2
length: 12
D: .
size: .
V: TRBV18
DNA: TGTGCCAGCTCACGGCCCAGCTATGGCTACACCTTC
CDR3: CASSRPSYGYTF

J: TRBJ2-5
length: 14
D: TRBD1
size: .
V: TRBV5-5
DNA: TGTGCCAGCAGCAAAGACAGGGGGCCTGAGACCCAGTACTTC
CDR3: CASSKDRGPETQYF

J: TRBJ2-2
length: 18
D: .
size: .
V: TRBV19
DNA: TGTGCCAGTAGTACCTTGCTTACAGGGAGCATTAACACCGGGGAGCTGTTTTTT
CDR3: CASSTLLTGSINTGELFF

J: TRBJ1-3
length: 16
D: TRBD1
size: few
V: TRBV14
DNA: TGTGCCAGCAGCCGTGACAGGGCCAGCGCTGGAAACACCATATATTTT
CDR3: CASSRDRASAGNTIYF

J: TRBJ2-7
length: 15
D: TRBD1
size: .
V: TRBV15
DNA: TGTGCCACCAGCAGAGATAAAGGGGGCAAGTACGAGCAGTACTTC
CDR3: CATSRDKGGKYEQYF

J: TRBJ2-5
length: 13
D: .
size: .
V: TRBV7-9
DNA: TGTGCCAGCAGCCCCCGACTCCAAGAGACCCAGTACTTC
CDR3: CASSPRLQETQYF

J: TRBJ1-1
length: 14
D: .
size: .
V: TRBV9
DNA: TGTGCCAGCAGCTCCCGAACAGGGCTTACTGAAGCTTTCTTT
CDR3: CASSSRTGLTEAFF

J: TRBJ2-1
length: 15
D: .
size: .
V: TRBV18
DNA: TGTGCCAGCTCACCAGAAGGAGGGGTCCACAATGAGCAGTTCTTC
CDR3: CASSPEGGVHNEQFF

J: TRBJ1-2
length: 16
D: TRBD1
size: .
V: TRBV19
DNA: TGTGCCAGTAGTCGCCAGACAGGGGTCCTCCCATCGGGCTACACCTTC
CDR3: CASSRQTGVLPSGYTF

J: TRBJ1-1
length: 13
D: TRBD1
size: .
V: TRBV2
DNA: TGTGCCAGCAGGACAGGGGAGACGACTGAAGCTTTCTTT
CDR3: CASRTGETTEAFF